This section outlines one TCR beta chain sequence together with its context. The antigen remains unidentified. This CDR3 spans 13 amino acids. V shed 6 bases and J 5 bases; nucleotides not matched to a gene: 6. From germline, CDR1 is LNHNV and CDR2 YYDKDF (reference sequence). The record originates from a study of CD8+ T cells in alopecia areata. The wider study: Tofacitinib dosing lasted 6 to 18 months, which was then followed by 6 months off drug. Study-level findings and limits: Scalp repertoires also include resident alphabeta T cells from normal skin. Many expanded lesional clones remained in scalp and blood on tofacitinib. Patients displayed less clarity in TCR sharing than mice, a finding possibly related to HLA.

The treatment is: oral pan-JAK inhibitor, 5-10 mg twice daily. Extracted from the samples, RNA was reverse transcribed into cDNA to serve as the sequencing template. Measured with immunoSEQ multiplex PCR; TCRdb has only the in-frame clones, and not every one. The profile shows about 210,000 clones, 50% to 75% of them singletons. This sequence joins TRBV15 and TRBJ2-5; 7 nucleotides match TRBD2. The receptor comes from a human donor with alopecia areata. Sequenced material: CD4+ T cells sorted from blood, taken at week 4, from a patient treated with tofacitinib. The CDR3 spells CATRLTSSETQYF. CDR3 nucleotide sequence: TGTGCCACCAGATTGACTAGCTCCGAGACCCAGTACTTC.